Sequencing of this TCR beta chain was carried out in a study of CD8+ T cells in alopecia areata. Per the germline V gene, CDR1 is PRHDT and CDR2 is FYEKMQ (reference sequence). The V gene lost 5 bases and the J gene lost 4 bases, with 14 bases spanning the gap. This CDR3 spans 14 amino acids. Sequencing templates came from extracted RNA that was reverse transcribed into cDNA. Assay: immunoSEQ multiplex PCR; the TCRdb copy retains only in-frame clones and omits some. In the table there are around 210,000 clones, approximately 60% of which are singletons. There are a few counts of this clone. This sequence was found in a human donor in good health. This sequence joins TRBV13 and TRBJ1-1; no clear D gene. The specimen was CD8+ T cells sorted from blood. In nucleotides, the CDR3 is TGTGCCAGCAGCCGTGGGCGGGGAGGCACTGAAGCTTTCTTT. This sequence encodes CASSRGRGGTEAFF.